This T cell receptor beta chain was recovered during a study of T-cell reconstitution after alpha-beta-depleted transplantation in children. Preparing the TCRbeta library involved the use of unique molecular identifiers. One entry per CDR3 protein results from TCRdb running MiXCR on the PCR reads. The top ten hold around 2.5% of the sample, which has hundreds of thousands of distinct CDR3 sequences, 30% to 35% seen once. Trimming pared 0 bases from V and 2 bases from J, leaving 14 bases between. The CDR3 sequence is 16 residues long. Per germline, CDR1 GTSNPN and CDR2 SVGIG (reference sequence). This chain uses TRBV30 with TRBJ1-5, with D possibly TRBD1 on 5 matching bases. The sequence derives from a human donor who donated a stem cell graft to a child with aplastic anemia. The sequencing used PBMCs from the stem cell graft donor, collected from the stem cell graft. CDR3 bases: TGTGCCTGGAGTGTTATGGGGCAGGGAGGCAATCAGCCCCAGCATTTT. Protein: CAWSVMGQGGNQPQHF.